One TCR beta chain is described in this entry. As yet, its antigen is unknown. The data derive from a study of long-term antiretroviral therapy in people with HIV. Study information: Samples collected earliest predate the 2015 immediate-ART recommendation by about a decade.

Study observations and caveats: The repertoire was dominated at all time points by clones expanded before ART. Subsequent to ART, diversity was augmented yet persisted below that of transplant donor controls.

An immunoSEQ assay, version v3.0, was performed at survey level. The repertoire was sequenced with immunoSEQ multiplex PCR; TCRdb's copy has only in-frame clones and lacks some. The table shows about 20,000 clones, with 65% to 85% occurring only once. This CDR3 has 14 amino acids. CDR1 SQVTM and CDR2 ANQGSEA come from the germline V gene. Between the trimmed V and J ends, which lost 4 bases and 2 bases, there was a span of 14 bases. The sequence derives from a woman under 30 with HIV. The sample in question was unsorted PBMCs, obtained 0.6 years after starting antiretroviral therapy. The V gene is TRBV29-1, the J gene TRBJ1-2; D call uncertain. The CDR3 loop is CSVGVAASNYGYTF. As DNA, the CDR3 is TGCAGCGTTGGTGTGGCAGCTTCGAACTATGGCTACACCTTC.